This T cell receptor beta chain stems from a study of T-cell reconstitution after alpha-beta-depleted transplantation in children. Germline-derived CDR1 and CDR2 are SGHTA and FQGNSA. The CDR3 covers 15 residues. V lost 5 bases, J lost 5 bases, and 16 bases lay in between. Molecular barcoding with unique molecular identifiers was used for the TCRbeta library. MiXCR, applied by TCRdb to the PCR reads, yields one record per CDR3 protein. The profile shows 500,000 to 650,000 distinct CDR3 sequences, 10% to 12% of them singletons. This clonotype was seen only a few times. What it binds is unknown. Study results and limitations: It was surviving recipient T cells and thymic progenitors that gave some patients high TCRbeta diversity at day 60. About two months after transplant, alpha-beta T cells reportedly came from several hundred expanded graft clones. T-cell counts and diversity at one year following transplant were attributed mainly to newly produced T cells.

The material was PBMCs, mostly from graft donor cells, obtained 180 days after TCRalphabeta/CD19-depleted stem cell transplant. The chain employs TRBV7-2 and TRBJ2-1; maybe TRBD2 (6 bases). This clonotype originated in a female patient aged 2-9 years who had a stem cell transplant for aplastic anemia, so the T cells may come from the graft donor. CDR3 sequence reads: CASSPTGRGNNEQFF. CDR3 DNA sequence: TGTGCCAGCAGCCCCACCGGGCGGGGAAACAATGAGCAGTTCTTC.